The 14 T cell receptor beta chains listed next were all sequenced from one sample in a study of T cells after yellow fever vaccination (dated by TCRdb to the late 2010s). The protocol used for the library was 5' RACE. The run used an Illumina HiSeq 2500. TCRdb reprocessed the public reads (quality trimming at Q25 with fastp, clone calling with MiXCR) and kept in-frame beta chains. Every CDR3 protein is listed once, alongside the most common genes and DNA of its rows. This sample gives about 85,000 distinct CDR3 sequences in total; more than 10% of them show up just once. The ten largest clones capture approximately 23% of the sample. The treatment or condition label, read with the paper, signifies: live attenuated yellow fever vaccine strain. The source was CD8+ T cells not binding an NS4B(214-222) dextramer, sorted from PBMCs, collected 21 days after the first yellow fever vaccination. The cell subset or site label, as the study defines it: NS4B epitope dextramer-negative CD8 T cells. All receptors derive from a man between 18 and 35 years old who received the YFV17D yellow fever vaccine.

This clonotype has a handful of counts. The genes are TRBV7-2 and TRBJ2-5, with 7 bases aligning to TRBD1. The CDR3 covers 15 residues. Germline V gene lookup returns CDR1 SGHTA and CDR2 FQGNSA. Unmatched junction bases numbered 6, after V lost 3 bases and J lost 2 bases. This CDR3 reads CASSLGAQGQETQYF. DNA of the CDR3: TGTGCCAGCAGCTTGGGCGCACAGGGGCAAGAGACCCAGTACTTC.

The V and J genes are TRBV12-3 or TRBV12-4 and TRBJ2-1; tentatively, D is TRBD1 (5 bases). CDR3 length equals 17 residues. Trimming removed 5 bases at V and 4 bases at J, with 21 bases between. The CDR3 region is CASSSRPGFQPYNEQFF. The CDR3 nucleotides read TGTGCCAGCAGTAGCCGTCCAGGGTTTCAACCTTACAATGAGCAGTTCTTC.

The chain links TRBV29-1 to TRBJ2-3; 14 bases fit TRBD2. Per the germline V gene, CDR1 is SQVTM and CDR2 is ANQGSEA. The CDR3 sequence is 14 residues long. V lost 7 bases, J lost 11 bases, and 11 bases stayed unmatched. DNA of the CDR3: TGCAGCGGGCTGGGACTAGCGGGGGTCGCGGAGCAGTATTTT. Translated, it gives CSGLGLAGVAEQYF.

This chain links TRBV7-2 with TRBJ1-1, with D hard to call. The CDR3 spans 13 residues. Germline V lookup: CDR1 SGHTA, CDR2 FQGNSA. V lost 3 bases and J lost 3, with 8 bases in between. The CDR3 is CASSFSEYTEAFF. CDR3 bases: TGTGCCAGCAGCTTTTCAGAATACACTGAAGCTTTCTTT.

This clonotype was recorded a few times. The V call is TRBV5-1, the J call TRBJ1-3; TRBD1 is a possible D gene (5 bases). The CDR3 consists of 16 residues. CDR1 is SGHRS, CDR2 YFSETQ, per germline. The V end was cut by 0 bases, the J end by 5 bases, with 15 bases between. The CDR3 region is CASSLESGAVRNTIYF. The CDR3 DNA reads as TGCGCCAGCAGCTTGGAATCCGGGGCCGTAAGAAACACCATATATTTT.

This clonotype was detected a few times. The chain employs TRBV24-1 and TRBJ2-5; 13 bases agree with TRBD2. Germline V CDR1 and CDR2: KGHDR, SFDVKD. The CDR3 contains 18 residues. J gave up 4 bases and V 4 bases, and 11 bases lay outside the gene matches. CDR3 amino acids: CATSDPGLAGLGGETQYF. The CDR3 region has the DNA TGTGCCACCAGTGACCCGGGACTAGCGGGGCTAGGAGGAGAGACCCAGTACTTC.

CDR3 region: CASSLQTGGSYNEQFF. CDR3 coding DNA: TGTGCCAGCAGCCTCCAGACAGGGGGGTCCTACAATGAGCAGTTCTTC. V gene TRBV27 combines with J gene TRBJ2-1; 9 bases match TRBD1. The CDR3 is 16 residues long. Germline V CDR1 and CDR2: MNHEY, SMNVEV (reference sequence). J gave up 1 base and V 6 bases, and 7 bases lay outside the gene matches.

This clonotype was seen ten or more times. The chain has TRBV6-2 or TRBV6-3 and TRBJ1-2, with D possibly TRBD1 on 5 matching bases. The CDR3 consists of 21 residues. Germline CDR1 MNHEY, CDR2 SVGEGT. V dropped 4 bases and J dropped 2 bases, with 32 bases sitting between them. As DNA, the CDR3 is TGTGCCAGCAGTTCCCCGGACGAAGCAAATAAACCGGGGCTCGCAAACTATGGCTACACCTTC. Encoded protein: CASSSPDEANKPGLANYGYTF.

The chain combines TRBV2 with TRBJ1-1, with D possibly matching TRBD1 (5 bases). V lost 6 bases, J lost 5 bases, and 19 bases lay in between. From germline, CDR1 is SNHLY and CDR2 FYNNEI. CDR3 length: 15 residues. The CDR3 protein is CASRGSDSQGTEAFF. The CDR3 DNA is TGTGCCAGCAGAGGATCGGACTCTCAGGGTACTGAAGCTTTCTTT.

The chain couples TRBV6-1 to TRBJ2-3; 7 bases map to TRBD1. The CDR3 consists of 17 residues. V was clipped by 8 bases and J by 0 bases; unmatched bases: 14. Germline V gene sequence: CDR1 MNHNS, CDR2 SASEGT. For the CDR3, the DNA is TGTGCCAGCTACGGAAATCCTTGGACAGGTAGCACAGATACGCAGTATTTT. Translating it yields CASYGNPWTGSTDTQYF.

This clonotype was seen at least ten times. The V and J genes are TRBV20-1 and TRBJ2-5, with 8 bases matching TRBD1. The CDR3 is 12 residues long. The J segment lost 4 bases and the V segment lost 4 bases, leaving 2 bases of the junction unmatched. Germline CDR1 reads DFQATT; CDR2 reads SNEGSKA (reference sequence). The CDR3 sequence: CSANTGGETQYF. DNA of the CDR3: TGCAGTGCTAACACAGGGGGAGAGACCCAGTACTTC.

The table lists this clonotype with a few counts. CDR3 sequence (DNA): TGCGCCAGCAGCTTTAACAGACCTCTGGGCACAGATACGCAGTATTTT. Translated: CASSFNRPLGTDTQYF. The gene calls are TRBV5-1 and TRBJ2-3; D gene ambiguous. The CDR3 sequence is 16 residues long. V lost 2 bases and J 1 base, leaving 14 bases between the germline ends. The germline CDR1 and CDR2 sequences are SGHRS and YFSETQ.

This chain connects TRBV19 to TRBJ2-2; 7 bases agree with TRBD2. After removal of 1 base from V and 10 bases from J, the junction contained 9 bases not matched to a gene. Germline V lookup: CDR1 LNHDA, CDR2 SQIVND (reference sequence). This CDR3 region has 15 residues. CDR3 nucleotides: TGTGCCAGTAGTATAGGCCCAGCGGGGTTTCAGGAGCTGTTTTTT. It translates to CASSIGPAGFQELFF.

In its sample, this clonotype was seen a few times. V and J are TRBV29-1 and TRBJ2-5; 9 bases map to TRBD2. V lost 0 bases and J lost 5; bases outside the gene matches: 7. The CDR3 runs 15 residues. CDR1 SQVTM and CDR2 ANQGSEA come from the germline V gene. CDR3 amino acids: CSVEDSGLASETQYF. The CDR3 DNA follows: TGCAGCGTTGAAGATTCCGGACTAGCGTCGGAGACCCAGTACTTC. Full variable domain (rest looked up from reference TRBV29-1 and TRBJ2-5): SAVISQKPSRDICQRGTSLTIQCQVDSQVTMMFWYRQQPGQSLTLIATANQGSEATYESGFVIDKFPISRPNLTFSTLTVSNMSPEDSSIYLCSVEDSGLASETQYFGPGTRLLVL.